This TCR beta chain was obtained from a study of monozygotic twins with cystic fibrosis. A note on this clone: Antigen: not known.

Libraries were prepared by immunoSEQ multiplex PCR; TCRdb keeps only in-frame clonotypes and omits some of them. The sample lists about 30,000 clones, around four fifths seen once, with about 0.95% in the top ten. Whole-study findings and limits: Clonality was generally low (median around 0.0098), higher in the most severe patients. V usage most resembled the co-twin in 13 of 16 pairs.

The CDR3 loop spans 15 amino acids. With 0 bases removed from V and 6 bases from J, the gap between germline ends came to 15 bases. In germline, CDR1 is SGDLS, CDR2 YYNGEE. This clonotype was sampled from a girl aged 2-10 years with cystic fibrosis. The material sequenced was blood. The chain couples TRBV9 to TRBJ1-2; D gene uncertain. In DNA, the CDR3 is TGTGCCAGCAGCGTAGGGTATACGGCAGCAAATGGCTACACCTTC. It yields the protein CASSVGYTAANGYTF.